This T cell receptor beta chain was found in a study of blood T cell repertoires in COVID-19. Across the study: PBMCs, B-cell-depleted T cells, or T cells were the source of the cDNA or gDNA that made up the material.

Repertoires were generated with immunoSEQ multiplex PCR, while TCRdb's copy carries only in-frame clones and drops some. The data hold more than 200,000 clones, with over 70% observed a single time. This clone was counted a few times. The length of the CDR3 is 14 residues. Germline assignment: CDR1 LNHNV and CDR2 YYDKDF (reference sequence). V was clipped by 0 bases and J by 2 bases, with 8 bases between them. V and J are TRBV15 and TRBJ2-7; the D is unclear. The receptor was isolated from a woman of 80 years or more with acute or convalescent COVID-19. The sequencing sample was made of peripheral blood. CDR3 DNA: TGTGCCACCAGCAGAGACCCTAACCCCTACGAGCAGTACTTC. Encoded protein: CATSRDPNPYEQYF.